This T cell receptor beta chain was profiled in a study of blood T cell dynamics during melanoma immunotherapy. Whole-study context: Metastatic melanoma patients received first-line pembrolizumab or nivolumab plus ipilimumab. Study-level findings and limits: Unlike progressors, later disease-control patients had W3 repertoires gaining clonality or diversity.

Every bulk PBMC sample received the same 350 ng of DNA. TCRdb's copy holds only in-frame clones and misses some; the assay was immunoSEQ multiplex PCR. This table holds 17,000 or so clones, around 83% found once. Germline V CDR1 and CDR2: LNHNV, YYDKDF (reference sequence). V lost 0 bases and J lost 3, with 14 bases in between. The CDR3 spans 17 residues. Worth noting for this clone: Its antigen is not known.

As for time point: pre-treatment baseline. Samples come from before therapy and from week 3 after the first blockade cycle. This sample comprised blood, obtained from a patient treated with checkpoint blockade. The chain employs TRBV15 and TRBJ2-2; D is possibly TRBD1 or TRBD2 (6 bases each). This TCR was sampled from a human donor with melanoma. Here the CDR3 DNA reads TGTGCCACCAGCAGAGATCGCCGGGGGCTGTACACCGGGGAGCTGTTTTTT. Amino acids: CATSRDRRGLYTGELFF.